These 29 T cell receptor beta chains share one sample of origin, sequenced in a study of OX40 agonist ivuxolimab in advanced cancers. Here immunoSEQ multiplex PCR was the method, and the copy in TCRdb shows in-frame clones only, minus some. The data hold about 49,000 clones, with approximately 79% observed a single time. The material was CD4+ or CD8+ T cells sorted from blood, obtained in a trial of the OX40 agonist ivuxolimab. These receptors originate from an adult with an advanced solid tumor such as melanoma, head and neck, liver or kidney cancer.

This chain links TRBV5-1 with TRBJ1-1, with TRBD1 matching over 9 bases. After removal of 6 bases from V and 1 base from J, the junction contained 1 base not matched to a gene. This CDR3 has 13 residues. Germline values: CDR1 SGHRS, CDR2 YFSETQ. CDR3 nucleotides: TGCGCCAGCATGGGACAGGGGAACACTGAAGCTTTCTTT. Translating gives CASMGQGNTEAFF. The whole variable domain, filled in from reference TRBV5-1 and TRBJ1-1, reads KAGVTQTPRYLIKTRGQQVTLSCSPISGHRSVSWYQQTPGQGLQFLFEYFSETQRNKGNFPGRFSGRQFSNSRSEMNVSTLELGDSALYLCASMGQGNTEAFFGQGTRLTVV.

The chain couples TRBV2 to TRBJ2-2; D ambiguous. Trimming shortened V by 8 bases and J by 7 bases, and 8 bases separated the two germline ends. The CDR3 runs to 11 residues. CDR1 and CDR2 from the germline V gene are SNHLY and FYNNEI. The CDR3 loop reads CASELGGELFF. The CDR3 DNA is TGTGCCAGCGAGCTGGGCGGGGAGCTGTTTTTT.

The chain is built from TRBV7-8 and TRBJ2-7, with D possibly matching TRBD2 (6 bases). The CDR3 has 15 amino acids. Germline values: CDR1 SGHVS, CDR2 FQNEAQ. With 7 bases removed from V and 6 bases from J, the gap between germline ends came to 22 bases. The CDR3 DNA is TGTGCCAGCATCCCTTCCTGGAGGGATGGTGTCGAGCAGTACTTC. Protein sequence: CASIPSWRDGVEQYF.

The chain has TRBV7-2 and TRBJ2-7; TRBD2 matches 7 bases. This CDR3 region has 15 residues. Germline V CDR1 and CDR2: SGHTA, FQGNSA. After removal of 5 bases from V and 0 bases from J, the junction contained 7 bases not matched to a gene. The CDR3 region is CASSDWTSLSYEQYF. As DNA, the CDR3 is TGTGCCAGCAGCGATTGGACTAGTCTCTCCTACGAGCAGTACTTC.

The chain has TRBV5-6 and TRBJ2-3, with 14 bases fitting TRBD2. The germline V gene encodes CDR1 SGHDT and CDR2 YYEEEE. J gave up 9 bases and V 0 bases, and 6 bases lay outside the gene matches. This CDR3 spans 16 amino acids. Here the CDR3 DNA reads TGTGCCAGCAGCTTGGTATCTGGACTAGCGGGAGGCACGCAGTATTTT. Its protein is CASSLVSGLAGGTQYF.

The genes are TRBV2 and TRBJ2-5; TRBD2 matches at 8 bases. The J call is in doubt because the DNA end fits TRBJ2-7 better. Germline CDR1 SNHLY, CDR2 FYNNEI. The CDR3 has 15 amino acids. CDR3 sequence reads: CASSDLGTRGSEQYF. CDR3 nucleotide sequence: TGTGCCAGCAGTGATCTCGGGACTAGAGGTAGCGAGCAGTACTTC.

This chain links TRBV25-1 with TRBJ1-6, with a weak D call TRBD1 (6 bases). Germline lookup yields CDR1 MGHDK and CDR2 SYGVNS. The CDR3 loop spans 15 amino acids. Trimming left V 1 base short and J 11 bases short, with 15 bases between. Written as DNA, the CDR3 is TGTGCCAGCAGTGAATGGGCAGGGGATAAGGCACCCCTCCACTTT. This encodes CASSEWAGDKAPLHF.

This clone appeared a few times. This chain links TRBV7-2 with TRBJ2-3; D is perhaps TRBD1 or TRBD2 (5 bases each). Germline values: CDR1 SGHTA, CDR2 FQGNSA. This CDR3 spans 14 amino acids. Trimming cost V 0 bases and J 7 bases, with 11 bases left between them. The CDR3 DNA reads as TGTGCCAGCAGCTTAGCGGGACCCCCAAATACGCAGTATTTT. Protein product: CASSLAGPPNTQYF.

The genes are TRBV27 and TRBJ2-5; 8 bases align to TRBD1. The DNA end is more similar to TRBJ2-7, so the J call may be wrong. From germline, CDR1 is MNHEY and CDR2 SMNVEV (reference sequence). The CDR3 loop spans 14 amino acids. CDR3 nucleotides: TGTGCCAGCAGACGACAGGGGAGCTCCTACGAGCAGTACTTC. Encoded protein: CASRRQGSSYEQYF.

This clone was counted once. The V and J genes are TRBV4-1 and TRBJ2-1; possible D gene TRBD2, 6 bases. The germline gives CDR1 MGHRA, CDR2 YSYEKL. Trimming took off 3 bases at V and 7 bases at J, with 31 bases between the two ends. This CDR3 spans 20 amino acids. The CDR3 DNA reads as TGCGCCAGCAGCCAGAGGTTCTTCCGCACCGGGACTGCCCAAACAAATGAGCAGTTCTTC. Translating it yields CASSQRFFRTGTAQTNEQFF.

The CDR3 spells CASSTTFSGNTIYF. The DNA of the CDR3 is TGTGCCAGTAGTACTACGTTCTCTGGAAACACCATATATTTT. The chain is built from TRBV19 and TRBJ1-3; D call uncertain. V was clipped by 4 bases and J by 0 bases, with 7 bases between them. CDR1 is LNHDA, CDR2 SQIVND, per germline (reference sequence). This CDR3 comprises 14 residues.

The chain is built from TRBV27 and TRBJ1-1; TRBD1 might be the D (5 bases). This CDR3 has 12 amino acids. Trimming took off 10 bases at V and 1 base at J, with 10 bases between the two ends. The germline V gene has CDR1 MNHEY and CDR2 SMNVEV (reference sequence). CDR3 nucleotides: TGTGCCACGAGAAGGGGGAACACTGAAGCTTTCTTT. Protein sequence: CATRRGNTEAFF.

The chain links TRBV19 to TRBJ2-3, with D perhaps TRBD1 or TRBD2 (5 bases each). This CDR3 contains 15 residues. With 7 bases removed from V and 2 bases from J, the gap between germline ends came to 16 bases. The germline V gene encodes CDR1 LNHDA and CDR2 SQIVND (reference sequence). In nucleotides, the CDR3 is TGTGCCAGTACCGAAAGGGACGGGAACACAGATACGCAGTATTTT. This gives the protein CASTERDGNTDTQYF.

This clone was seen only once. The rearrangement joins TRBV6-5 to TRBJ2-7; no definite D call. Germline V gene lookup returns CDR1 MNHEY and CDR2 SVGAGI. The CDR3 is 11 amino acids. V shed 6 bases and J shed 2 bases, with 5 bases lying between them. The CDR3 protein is CASSLTYEQYF. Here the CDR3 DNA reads TGTGCCAGCAGCTTGACCTACGAGCAGTACTTC.

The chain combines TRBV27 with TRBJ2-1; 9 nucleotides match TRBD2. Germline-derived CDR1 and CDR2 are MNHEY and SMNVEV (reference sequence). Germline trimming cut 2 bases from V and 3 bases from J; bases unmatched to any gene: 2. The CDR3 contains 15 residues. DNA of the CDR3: TGTGCCAGCAGTTTACTAGCGGGAAACTACAATGAGCAGTTCTTC. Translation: CASSLLAGNYNEQFF.

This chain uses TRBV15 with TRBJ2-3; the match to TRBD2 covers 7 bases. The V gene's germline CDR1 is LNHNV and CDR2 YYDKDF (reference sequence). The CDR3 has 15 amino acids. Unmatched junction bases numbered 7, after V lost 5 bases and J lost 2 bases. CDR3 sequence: CATSFAGEYTDTQYF. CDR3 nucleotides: TGTGCCACCAGCTTCGCGGGAGAGTACACAGATACGCAGTATTTT.

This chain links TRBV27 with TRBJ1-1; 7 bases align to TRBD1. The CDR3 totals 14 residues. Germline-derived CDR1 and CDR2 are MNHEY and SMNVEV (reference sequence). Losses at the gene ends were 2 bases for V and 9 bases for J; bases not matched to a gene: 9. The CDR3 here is CASSLDRDRTKAFF. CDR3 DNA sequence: TGTGCCAGCAGTTTAGACAGGGACCGAACCAAAGCTTTCTTT.

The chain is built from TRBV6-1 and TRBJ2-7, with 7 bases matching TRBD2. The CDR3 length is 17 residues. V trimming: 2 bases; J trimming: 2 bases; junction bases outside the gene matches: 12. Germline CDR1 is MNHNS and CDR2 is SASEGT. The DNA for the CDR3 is TGTGCCAGCAGTGAATTTTTGTGGGGGGGGATAACCTACGAGCAGTACTTC. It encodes CASSEFLWGGITYEQYF.

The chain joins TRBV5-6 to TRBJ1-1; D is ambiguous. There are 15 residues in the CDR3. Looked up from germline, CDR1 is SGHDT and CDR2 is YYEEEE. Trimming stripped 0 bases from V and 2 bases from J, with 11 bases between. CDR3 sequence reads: CASSLAADLNTEAFF. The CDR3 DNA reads TGTGCCAGCAGCTTGGCGGCAGACCTAAACACTGAAGCTTTCTTT. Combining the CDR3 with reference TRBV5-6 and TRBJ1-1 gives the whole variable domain DAGVTQSPTHLIKTRGQQVTLRCSPKSGHDTVSWYQQALGQGPQFIFQYYEEEERQRGNFPDRFSGHQFPNYSSELNVNALLLGDSALYLCASSLAADLNTEAFFGQGTRLTVV.

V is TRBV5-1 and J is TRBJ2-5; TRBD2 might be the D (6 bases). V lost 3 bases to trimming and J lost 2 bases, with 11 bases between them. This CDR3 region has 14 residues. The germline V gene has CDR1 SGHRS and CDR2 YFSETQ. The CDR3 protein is CASSWRAEQETQYF. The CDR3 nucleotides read TGCGCCAGCAGCTGGAGGGCGGAGCAAGAGACCCAGTACTTC.

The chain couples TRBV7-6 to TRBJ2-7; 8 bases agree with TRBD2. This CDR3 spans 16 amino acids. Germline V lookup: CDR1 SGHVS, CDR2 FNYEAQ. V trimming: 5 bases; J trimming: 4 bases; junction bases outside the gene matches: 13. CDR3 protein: CASSPSPGLDAYEQYF. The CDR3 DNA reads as TGTGCCAGCAGCCCTTCTCCGGGACTAGATGCGTACGAGCAGTACTTC.

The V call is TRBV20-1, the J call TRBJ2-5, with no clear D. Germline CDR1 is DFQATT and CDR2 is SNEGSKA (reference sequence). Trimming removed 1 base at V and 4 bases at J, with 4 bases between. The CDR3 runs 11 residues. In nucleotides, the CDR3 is TGCAGTGCTAGAGCCGGAGAGACCCAGTACTTC. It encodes CSARAGETQYF.

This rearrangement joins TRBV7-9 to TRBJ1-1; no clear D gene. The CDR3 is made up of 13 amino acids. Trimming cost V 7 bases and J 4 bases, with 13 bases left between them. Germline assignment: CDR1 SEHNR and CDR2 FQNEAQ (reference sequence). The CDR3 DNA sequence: TGTGCCAGCACCCCCGGGAGTCGCACTGAAGCTTTCTTT. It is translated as CASTPGSRTEAFF. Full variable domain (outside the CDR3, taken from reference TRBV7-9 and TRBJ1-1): DTGVSQNPRHKITKRGQNVTFRCDPISEHNRLYWYRQTLGQGPEFLTYFQNEAQLEKSRLLSDRFSAERPKGSFSTLEIQRTEQGDSAMYLCASTPGSRTEAFFGQGTRLTVV.

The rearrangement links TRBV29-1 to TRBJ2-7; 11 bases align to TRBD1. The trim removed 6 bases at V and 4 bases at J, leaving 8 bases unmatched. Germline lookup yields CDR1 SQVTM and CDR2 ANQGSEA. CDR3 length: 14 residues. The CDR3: CSVLAGTGGYEQYF. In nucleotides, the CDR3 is TGCAGCGTCCTGGCCGGGACAGGGGGATACGAGCAGTACTTC.

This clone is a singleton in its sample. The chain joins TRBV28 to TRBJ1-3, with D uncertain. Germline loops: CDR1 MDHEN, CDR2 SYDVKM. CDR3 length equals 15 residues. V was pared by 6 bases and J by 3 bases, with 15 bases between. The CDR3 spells CASSSAQAGGNTIYF. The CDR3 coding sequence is TGTGCCAGCAGCTCCGCCCAGGCCGGTGGAAACACCATATATTTT.

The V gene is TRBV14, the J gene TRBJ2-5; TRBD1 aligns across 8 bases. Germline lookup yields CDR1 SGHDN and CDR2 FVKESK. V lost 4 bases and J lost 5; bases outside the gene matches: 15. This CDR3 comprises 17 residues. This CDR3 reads CASSLVRPQGAIETQYF. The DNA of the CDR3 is TGTGCCAGCAGCCTCGTTCGGCCTCAGGGGGCAATCGAGACCCAGTACTTC. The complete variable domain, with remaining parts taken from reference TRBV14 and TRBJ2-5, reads EAGVTQFPSHSVIEKGQTVTLRCDPISGHDNLYWYRRVMGKEIKFLLHFVKESKQDESGMPNNRFLAERTGGTYSTLKVQPAELEDSGVYFCASSLVRPQGAIETQYFGPGTRLLVL.

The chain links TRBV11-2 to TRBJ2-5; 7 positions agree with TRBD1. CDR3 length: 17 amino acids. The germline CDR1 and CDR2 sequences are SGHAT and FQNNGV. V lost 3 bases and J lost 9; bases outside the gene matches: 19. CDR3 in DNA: TGTGCCAGCAGCTTCTTAAGGAACAGGGGTACCAAGAGACCCCAGTACTTC. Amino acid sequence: CASSFLRNRGTKRPQYF. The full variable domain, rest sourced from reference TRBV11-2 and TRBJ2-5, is EAGVAQSPRYKIIEKRQSVAFWCNPISGHATLYWYQQILGQGPKLLIQFQNNGVVDDSQLPKDRFSAERLKGVDSTLKIQPAKLEDSAVYLCASSFLRNRGTKRPQYFGPGTRLLVL.

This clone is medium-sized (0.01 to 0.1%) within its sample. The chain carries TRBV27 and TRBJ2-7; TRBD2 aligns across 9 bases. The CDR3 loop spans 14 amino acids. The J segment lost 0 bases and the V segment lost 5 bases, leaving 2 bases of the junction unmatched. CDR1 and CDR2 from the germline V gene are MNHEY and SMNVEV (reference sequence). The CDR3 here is CASSQTSGSYEQYF. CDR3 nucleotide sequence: TGTGCCAGCAGTCAGACTAGCGGCTCCTACGAGCAGTACTTC.

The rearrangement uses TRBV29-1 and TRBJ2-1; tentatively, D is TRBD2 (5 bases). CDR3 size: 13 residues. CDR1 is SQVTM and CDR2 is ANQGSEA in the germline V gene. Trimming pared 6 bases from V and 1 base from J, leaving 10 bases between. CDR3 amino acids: CSVSRGSYNEQFF. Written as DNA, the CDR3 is TGCAGCGTCTCCCGGGGATCCTACAATGAGCAGTTCTTC.